This TCR beta chain was documented in a study of control samples from healthy donors and cancer patients (dated by TCRdb to 2018 to 2020). The library was built by means of the immunoSEQ multiplex PCR assay. TCRdb took this table from immuneACCESS and kept in-frame rearrangements with V and J called. Such tables lack part of the clones; where checked against another copy, unresolved V genes explain under half of the gap, and the rest is unexplained. The sample table records tens of thousands of clones; approximately 90% of these occur just once. Clones ranked in the top ten supply around 14% of the sample. Relative to germline, V is missing 3 bases and J is missing 4 bases, with 0 bases of the junction outside any gene match. Including cysteine and phenylalanine, the CDR3 has 13 amino acids. Only the CDR3 region is kept as DNA, spanning 39 bases read in frame from base 1. For CDR1 and CDR2, the germline V gene lists SGHTA and FQGNSA.

A note on this clone: The antigen it binds to is not known. Per-nucleotide qualities are absent, and no much larger clonotype sits a single base away. The same CDR3 also results from other DNA sequences found in this sample.

The chain joins TRBV7-2 to TRBJ1-5, and 7 junction bases match TRBD1. What was sequenced was blood. The TCR originated in a woman aged 70-85 years in good health. The DNA reads TGTGCCAGCAGCTTGGGACAGAATCAGCCCCAGCATTTT. It codes for CASSLGQNQPQHF.